Listed below are T cell receptor beta chains from one sample, sequenced in a study of blood T cell repertoires in COVID-19. The table came from immunoSEQ multiplex PCR; TCRdb's copy has only in-frame clones and leaves some out. This table has a few hundred thousand clones, 86% appearing once. The material sequenced was peripheral blood. These receptors came from a man aged 35-49 years who had recovered from COVID-19. Each CDR3 is given with its conserved first and last residue. D genes are given only for firm matches. Size values are once, few and many counts, or a class for expanded clones, and some rows have none.

CDR3aa	CDR3nt	v_gene	j_gene	d_gene	abundance
CAWSVLWEDSDTQYF	TGTGCCTGGAGTGTATTGTGGGAGGACTCAGATACGCAGTATTTT	TRBV30	TRBJ2-3	-	-
CSGGQGTYEQYF	TGCAGCGGGGGACAGGGTACCTACGAGCAGTACTTC	TRBV29-1	TRBJ2-7	TRBD1	-
CASSFLAPGQVGAGELFF	TGCGCCAGCAGCTTCTTAGCTCCTGGACAGGTGGGGGCCGGGGAGCTGTTTTTT	TRBV5-1	TRBJ2-2	TRBD1	once
CASSPGGEGKLFF	TGCGCCAGCAGCCCTGGGGGGGAAGGAAAACTGTTTTTT	TRBV5-1	TRBJ1-4	-	few
CASSEQPNSPLHF	TGTGCCAGCAGTGAGCAACCGAATTCACCCCTCCACTTT	TRBV27	TRBJ1-6	-	once
CASSQVRGGRNEQFF	TGTGCCAGCAGCCAAGTAAGGGGGGGCCGGAATGAGCAGTTCTTC	TRBV3-1/TRBV3-2	TRBJ2-1	-	-
CASSFRSGTGELFF	TGTGCCAGCAGCTTCCGGTCGGGCACCGGGGAGCTGTTTTTT	TRBV5-4	TRBJ2-2	-	-
CASSGTGGGGANVLTF	TGTGCCAGCAGTGGGACAGGGGGAGGTGGGGCCAACGTCCTGACTTTC	TRBV27	TRBJ2-6	TRBD1	-
CASLSGPKKTQYF	TGTGCCAGCCTTAGTGGGCCTAAGAAGACCCAGTACTTC	TRBV5-5	TRBJ2-5	-	once
CASSLYRGHEQFF	TGTGCCAGCAGTTTATACAGGGGCCATGAGCAGTTCTTC	TRBV27	TRBJ2-1	TRBD1	-
CASSLAYGYTF	TGTGCCAGCAGTCTCGCGTATGGCTACACCTTC	TRBV6-5	TRBJ1-2	-	once
CASSAAGGNSPLHF	TGTGCCAGCAGCGCCGCAGGGGGCAATTCACCCCTCCACTTT	TRBV2	TRBJ1-6	TRBD1	few
CASSVDRYNEQFF	TGTGCCAGCAGCGTCGACAGGTACAATGAGCAGTTCTTC	TRBV5-6	TRBJ2-1	-	-
CASSLRSAGELFF	TGTGCCAGCAGCTTAAGATCGGCCGGGGAGCTGTTTTTT	TRBV7-3	TRBJ2-2	-	-
CASSYGPEQYF	TGTGCCAGCAGTTACGGCCCCGAGCAGTACTTC	TRBV6-5	TRBJ2-7	-	once
CASSPERTSTRIITEAFF	TGTGCCAGCAGCCCCGAGAGGACAAGCACCCGAATAATCACTGAAGCTTTCTTT	TRBV7-9	TRBJ1-1	-	-
CASSKELGPQRTNEKLFF	TGTGCCAGCAGCAAAGAATTAGGTCCGCAGAGGACTAATGAAAAACTGTTTTTT	TRBV21-1	TRBJ1-4	-	-
CASSPDTYNYGYTF	TGTGCCAGTAGTCCTGACACCTATAACTATGGCTACACCTTC	TRBV19	TRBJ1-2	-	-
CASGSLSSYEQYF	TGTGCTAGTGGTTCCCTCAGCTCCTACGAGCAGTACTTC	TRBV12-5	TRBJ2-7	-	-
CASSVGGRRTNEKLFF	TGTGCCAGCAGCGTAGGGGGGAGGCGAACTAATGAAAAACTGTTTTTT	TRBV9	TRBJ1-4	-	-
CASSFDTGGRIYGYTF	TGTGCCAGCAGCTTCGATACAGGGGGCAGGATCTATGGCTACACCTTC	TRBV7-2	TRBJ1-2	TRBD1	-
CASSEGRVYQETQYF	TGTGCCAGCAGTGAAGGGAGGGTGTACCAAGAGACCCAGTACTTC	TRBV2	TRBJ2-5	-	once
CASSRGLAGGQNIQYF	TGCGCCAGCAGCCGGGGACTAGCGGGGGGGCAAAACATTCAGTACTTC	TRBV4-3	TRBJ2-4	TRBD2	-
CASSLAIGDQPQHF	TGTGCCAGCAGCTTAGCGATAGGGGATCAGCCCCAGCATTTT	TRBV7-2	TRBJ1-5	-	-
CASSHSGGARETQYF	TGTGCCAGCAGTCATAGCGGGGGGGCCCGGGAGACCCAGTACTTC	TRBV13	TRBJ2-5	TRBD2	-
CASSYGTGAPEQYF	TGTGCCAGCAGTTATGGGACAGGCGCCCCCGAGCAGTACTTC	TRBV5-6	TRBJ2-7	TRBD1	-